This T cell receptor beta chain was documented in a study of blood T cell repertoires in COVID-19. As for the study in general: Acute and convalescent COVID-19 specimens originated in the United States, Italy and Spain. T cells, B-cell-depleted T cells, or PBMCs provided the cDNA or gDNA that served as material.

Study processing details: Quantification of nucleated cells was approximated via reference gene primer amplification. The repertoire was sequenced with immunoSEQ multiplex PCR; TCRdb's copy has only in-frame clones and lacks some. V and J calls and clone size come straight from that table; D and trimming were deduced from the DNA. The table lists some 13,000 clones, approximately 86% of them singletons. Of note for this clone: The junction and the germline gene differ at one end; a read error may be behind it.

The TCR sequence derives from an elderly man with acute or convalescent COVID-19. The specimen was peripheral blood.

CDR3 nucleotide sequence: TGCGCCAGCAGTTTGGGACAGGGTCAGACCCAGTACTTC. Encoded protein: CASSLGQGQTQYF. The genes are TRBV5-1 and TRBJ2-5, with 9 bases fitting TRBD1. CDR3 size: 13 residues. CDR1 is SGHRS and CDR2 is YFSETQ in the germline V gene.